This TCR beta chain emerged from a study of cytomegalovirus exposure and HLA in healthy donors. Overall study context: Caucasian-associated ancestry cluster membership applied to about four fifths of 300 to 450 genotyped donors. The study, taken as a whole, reports: A link between a missense DCLRE1C variant and TCR beta V- and J-gene trimming emerged from a later analysis. Earlier analysis looked at TCR beta V segments, and most were productive about 90% or about 30% of the time.

The CDR3 extends over 20 amino acids. Germline CDR1 is SGDLS and CDR2 is YYNGEE. V lost 4 bases and J lost 0, with 23 bases in between. The PCR was carried out with 60 Vbeta primers and 13 Jbeta primers. Sequenced by immunoSEQ multiplex PCR; TCRdb stores in-frame clones only, minus some. This table has about 160,000 clones, about four fifths appearing once. About this clone: As yet, its antigen is unknown.

Healthy individuals who donated bone marrow served as the donors. V is TRBV9 and J is TRBJ2-6, with D possibly being TRBD1 (6 bases). Sequenced: PBMCs. The sequence derives from a male donor in good health and CMV-seropositive. The CDR3 sequence: CASSTARTEEKSSGANVLTF. For the CDR3, the DNA is TGTGCCAGCAGCACAGCCCGGACAGAAGAGAAGAGCTCTGGGGCCAACGTCCTGACTTTC.